This TCR beta chain was sequenced in a study of cytotoxic CD8 clonotypes in ibrutinib-treated CLL. Across the study: Patient counts were over 9 relapsed/refractory, roughly 15 treatment-naive and some 17 IGHV unmutated. Sequencing produced an average of around 250,000 productive templates and 85,000 to 95,000 productive rearrangements per sample.

Broader study findings: There were few public clonotypes, and on treatment they contracted or stayed stable. Sustained-remission and progressing patients were not sampled at matched times.

V lost 2 bases and J lost 7, with 11 bases in between. The CDR3 totals 13 residues. Looked up from germline, CDR1 is SGDLS and CDR2 is YYNGEE. Here immunoSEQ multiplex PCR was the method, and the copy in TCRdb shows in-frame clones only, minus some. Of more than 85,000 clones in the sample, roughly 80% were seen once. Concerning this clone itself: The antigen is undetermined.

The clonotype was recovered from a human donor with chronic lymphocytic leukemia. The chain joins TRBV9 to TRBJ2-3, with D perhaps matching TRBD2 (5 bases). The input for sequencing was PBMCs, taken after 24 months of ibrutinib treatment. CDR3 protein: CASSVPDGNTQYF. CDR3 coding DNA: TGTGCCAGCAGCGTTCCGGACGGGAATACGCAGTATTTT.